The T cell receptor beta chain described here comes from a study of T cells in Graves' hyperthyroidism and ophthalmopathy. As for the study in general: Sampling of peripheral blood happened at initial diagnosis, prior to any treatment.

PBMCs stemmed from approximately 9.1 ml fresh peripheral blood. What was amplified from RNA transcripts were TCR beta CDR3 regions. The HTBI primer set served for first-round RT-PCR of the TCR CDR3. TCRdb reanalysed the multiplex PCR reads using MiXCR and keeps one entry per CDR3 protein. In the table there are around 480,000 distinct CDR3 sequences, over 13% of which are singletons. After removal of 4 bases from V and 6 bases from J, the junction contained 10 bases not matched to a gene. CDR1 is MGHRA and CDR2 is YSYEKL in the germline V gene. CDR3 size: 16 residues. Study-level results: Blood also showed most of the thyroid clonotypes that were expanded above 0.001.

Regarding this clonotype: The antigen is unknown.

The rearrangement joins TRBV4-1 to TRBJ2-1; TRBD1 aligns across 9 bases. Sequencing was performed on blood. This clonotype was obtained from a woman under 30 with Graves' hyperthyroidism. The DNA for the CDR3 is TGCGCCAGCAGCCGCGTTTCGGGACAGGGCACCAATGAGCAGTTCTTC. This encodes CASSRVSGQGTNEQFF.